The TCR beta chain under discussion was sequenced for a study of blood T cells in healthy people across ages. A sample-barcoded 5' primer and a J-beta primer mix were used in a second PCR of about 7 to 12 cycles. One entry per CDR3 protein, called by TCRdb with MiXCR from the 5' RACE reads. The data hold around 1.1 million distinct CDR3 sequences, with 30% to 40% observed a single time. Whole-study results and caveats: Comparison with aged donors showed that long-lived donors had more naive CD4+ cells and higher diversity.

The count of this clonotype is one. Its antigen is not identified. Germline values: CDR1 SGHAT, CDR2 FQNNGV. The CDR3 is 15 residues long. This TCR was recovered from a man between 18 and 29 years old in good health. Sequencing was done on a sample of blood. The chain joins TRBV11-2 to TRBJ2-1; the match to TRBD1 covers 7 bases. The J call may be in error: the DNA end matches TRBJ2-7 better. The CDR3 here is CASSSPGQTYNEQYF. The CDR3 DNA reads as TGTGCCAGCAGTTCCCCGGGACAGACCTACAATGAGCAGTACTTC.